The next 21 T cell receptor beta chains were all read from a single sample in a study of blood T cells in healthy people across ages. A sample-barcoded 5' primer and a J-beta primer mix were used in a second PCR of roughly 7 to 11 cycles. TCRdb itself ran the 5' RACE reads through MiXCR, one entry per CDR3 protein. The sample yields some 730,000 distinct CDR3 sequences, approximately 22% seen once. The sample was blood. The receptors stem from a man in his 70s in good health.

This clonotype was picked up a small number of times. As DNA, the CDR3 is TGTGCCAGCAGTTACCACCGACAGGGGCACTACGAGCAGTACTTC. As protein: CASSYHRQGHYEQYF. V usage is TRBV27 and J usage is TRBJ2-7; 8 bases line up with TRBD1. This CDR3 contains 15 residues. V lost 4 bases to trimming and J lost 3 bases; unmatched junction nucleotides: 8. CDR1 MNHEY and CDR2 SMNVEV come from the germline V gene (reference sequence).

J is TRBJ2-5 and V is TRBV15; tentatively, D is TRBD2 (5 bases). The CDR3 sequence is 16 residues long. V was trimmed by 5 bases and J by 4 bases, leaving 20 bases between them. The germline V gene has CDR1 LNHNV and CDR2 YYDKDF (reference sequence). CDR3 amino acids: CATSPRRGSSSETQYF. CDR3 in DNA: TGTGCCACCAGCCCTCGACGGGGATCGAGTTCAGAGACCCAGTACTTC.

This chain connects TRBV20-1 to TRBJ1-2; the match to TRBD1 covers 8 bases. Germline-derived CDR1 and CDR2 are DFQATT and SNEGSKA (reference sequence). J lost 2 bases, V lost 5 bases, and 7 bases had no gene match. The CDR3 runs to 14 residues. The CDR3 sequence is CSASTGEGNYGYTF. The CDR3 DNA follows: TGCAGTGCTTCGACAGGGGAGGGGAACTATGGCTACACCTTC.

The chain recombines TRBV7-2 with TRBJ2-7, with TRBD2 matching over 10 bases. After removal of 5 bases from V and 1 base from J, the junction contained 8 bases not matched to a gene. The germline gives CDR1 SGHTA, CDR2 FQGNSA. The CDR3 is 16 residues long. The CDR3 DNA sequence: TGTGCCAGCAGCCTACCTAGCGGGAGATCTTCCTACGAGCAGTACTTC. It encodes CASSLPSGRSSYEQYF.

This clonotype came up a few times. The chain uses TRBV5-1 and TRBJ2-2, with 9 bases identical to TRBD1. The CDR3 length is 14 residues. Germline loops: CDR1 SGHRS, CDR2 YFSETQ. After removal of 4 bases from V and 7 bases from J, the junction contained 5 bases not matched to a gene. CDR3 nucleotides: TGCGCCAGCAGCAACGGACAGGGGTTCGGGGAGCTGTTTTTT. Its translation: CASSNGQGFGELFF.

This clonotype appeared a few times. The V and J genes are TRBV6-1 and TRBJ2-5, with 7 bases matching TRBD2. Per the germline V gene, CDR1 is MNHNS and CDR2 is SASEGT. This CDR3 contains 16 residues. V shed 3 bases and J 5 bases; nucleotides not matched to a gene: 12. The CDR3 coding sequence is TGTGCCAGCAGTGATAGGGGAGCGGGGTCTCTGGAGACCCAGTACTTC. It codes for CASSDRGAGSLETQYF.

A few counts support this clonotype. The rearrangement uses TRBV6-2 or TRBV6-3 and TRBJ1-1; D is uncertain. CDR1 and CDR2 from the germline V gene are MNHEY and SVGEGT. The CDR3 runs 13 residues. The V end was cut by 5 bases, the J end by 0 bases, with 7 bases between. The DNA of the CDR3 is TGTGCCAGCAGTGATCTTATGAACACTGAAGCTTTCTTT. This encodes CASSDLMNTEAFF.

This clonotype has a handful of counts. The chain recombines TRBV20-1 with TRBJ2-3, with a possible D match to TRBD2 (5 bases). In germline, CDR1 is DFQATT, CDR2 SNEGSKA (reference sequence). This CDR3 contains 11 residues. The V gene lost 6 bases and the J gene lost 8 bases, with 12 bases spanning the gap. CDR3 protein: CSAGLAITQYF. For the CDR3, the DNA is TGCAGTGCCGGACTGGCGATTACGCAGTATTTT.

The rearrangement uses TRBV6-4 and TRBJ2-3, with TRBD2 as a possible D gene (6 bases). Trimming took 3 bases from V and 1 from J, leaving 11 bases between them. The CDR3 runs 15 residues. Germline V lookup: CDR1 MRHNA, CDR2 SNTAGT. The CDR3 reads CASSDRGGGTDTQYF. Here the CDR3 DNA reads TGTGCCAGCAGTGATCGGGGAGGTGGCACAGATACGCAGTATTTT.

The sample holds many counts of this clonotype. J is TRBJ2-7 and V is TRBV5-1, with D perhaps TRBD2 (5 bases). The germline V gene encodes CDR1 SGHRS and CDR2 YFSETQ. Trimming removed 6 bases from V and 2 bases from J, with 9 bases in between. The CDR3 runs 12 residues. CDR3 protein: CASTGIPYEQYF. Here the CDR3 DNA reads TGCGCCAGCACCGGGATCCCCTACGAGCAGTACTTC. Full variable domain (remainder filled in from reference TRBV5-1 and TRBJ2-7): KAGVTQTPRYLIKTRGQQVTLSCSPISGHRSVSWYQQTPGQGLQFLFEYFSETQRNKGNFPGRFSGRQFSNSRSEMNVSTLELGDSALYLCASTGIPYEQYFGPGTRLTVT.

The chain combines TRBV27 with TRBJ1-1; D gene uncertain. Germline CDR1 is MNHEY and CDR2 is SMNVEV (reference sequence). The CDR3 has 13 amino acids. Trimming took off 3 bases at V and 6 bases at J, with 11 bases between the two ends. The CDR3: CASSFLIDSEAFF. Here the CDR3 DNA reads TGTGCCAGCAGTTTTCTTATTGATTCTGAAGCTTTCTTT.

This clonotype occurred a few times. The V and J genes are TRBV25-1 and TRBJ1-4; TRBD1 agrees at 7 bases. Germline trimming cut 6 bases from V and 8 bases from J; bases unmatched to any gene: 9. Germline values: CDR1 MGHDK, CDR2 SYGVNS. This CDR3 has 14 residues. CDR3 sequence (DNA): TGTGCCAGCAGGGGGGCAGGGGGTAGAGAAAAACTGTTTTTT. It translates to CASRGAGGREKLFF.

This clonotype was seen a few times. CDR3 bases: TGCAGTGCTAGAAGCCTCGGGGATAGCGGAGCCGGGGATACGCAGTATTTT. Translated, it gives CSARSLGDSGAGDTQYF. The chain carries TRBV20-1 and TRBJ2-3; TRBD2 is a possible D gene (6 bases). The CDR3 totals 17 residues. Trimming stripped 2 bases from V and 6 bases from J, with 24 bases between. CDR1 and CDR2 from the germline V gene are DFQATT and SNEGSKA (reference sequence).

The chain joins TRBV5-1 to TRBJ2-1, with TRBD2 matching over 8 bases. J lost 1 base, V lost 5 bases, and 5 bases had no gene match. This CDR3 has 15 residues. Germline V CDR1 and CDR2: SGHRS, YFSETQ. The CDR3 nucleotides read TGCGCCAGCAGTTATAGCGGGGATTCCTACAATGAGCAGTTCTTC. Amino acid sequence: CASSYSGDSYNEQFF.

This clonotype was picked up one time. A much larger clone lies one base from this, so it may be a read error. The CDR3 carries no conserved terminal phenylalanine or tryptophan, so it likely arises from a read error. The gene calls are TRBV5-6 and TRBJ2-1; TRBD1 matches at 7 bases. With 4 bases clipped from V and 6 bases from J, the junction kept 13 bases outside the gene matches. Germline lookup yields CDR1 SGHDT and CDR2 YYEEEE. This CDR3 is 16 amino acids long. As DNA, the CDR3 is TGTGCCAGCAGCCATTTCCGGGACAGCCTCGGCAATGAGCAGTTCTCC. Protein sequence: CASSHFRDSLGNEQFS.

Concerning this clonotype: Since a much larger clone is just one base distant, this may be a read error. The genes are TRBV18 and TRBJ2-1, with 9 positions matching TRBD2. The J call is uncertain, as TRBJ2-7 better fits the DNA end. The V gene's germline CDR1 is KGHSH and CDR2 LQKENI. The CDR3 spans 16 residues. The CDR3 loop is CASSPSGTSMVYEQYV. The CDR3 nucleotides are TGTGCCAGCTCACCATCCGGGACTAGCATGGTCTACGAGCAGTACGTC.

This clonotype was seen only a few times. The CDR3 here is CASSQDRTGENEKLFF. The CDR3 DNA is TGCGCCAGCAGCCAAGACCGGACAGGAGAGAATGAAAAACTGTTTTTT. The chain carries TRBV4-1 and TRBJ1-4, with 7 nucleotides matching TRBD1. Germline V gene sequence: CDR1 MGHRA, CDR2 YSYEKL. This CDR3 comprises 16 residues. V lost 0 bases to trimming and J lost 5 bases; unmatched junction nucleotides: 6.

The DNA of the CDR3 is TGCAGTGCTCCTCCGGCTAGCGGGAGTTTCCAAGAGACCCAGTACTTC. Translated: CSAPPASGSFQETQYF. The rearrangement joins TRBV20-1 to TRBJ2-5; 10 bases agree with TRBD2. Germline CDR1 DFQATT, CDR2 SNEGSKA (reference sequence). Trimming removed 5 bases from V and 1 base from J; junction bases left unmatched: 10. The CDR3 totals 16 residues.

The chain is built from TRBV3-1 and TRBJ2-7, with D uncertain. Trimming pared 0 bases from V and 2 bases from J, leaving 8 bases between. CDR1 is LGHDT, CDR2 YNNKEL, per germline (reference sequence). The CDR3 is 14 residues long. The CDR3 loop is CASSQDWATYEQYF. In DNA, the CDR3 is TGTGCCAGCAGCCAAGATTGGGCGACCTACGAGCAGTACTTC.

In this sample, this clonotype turned up a few times. Because the CDR3 is missing its conserved closing phenylalanine or tryptophan, this is likely a read error. The rearrangement joins TRBV20-1 to TRBJ1-2, with a weak D call TRBD1 (6 bases). V shed 6 bases and J shed 5 bases, with 25 bases lying between them. CDR1 and CDR2 from the germline V gene are DFQATT and SNEGSKA (reference sequence). The CDR3 is 16 residues long. As DNA, the CDR3 is TGCAGTGCCAAAGACTTTTCGGGGGCCCTCGGGTATGGCTACACCCTC. It is translated as CSAKDFSGALGYGYTL.

This chain connects TRBV29-1 to TRBJ2-7; D remains ambiguous. The CDR3 is 12 residues long. Trimming stripped 6 bases from V and 4 bases from J, with 13 bases between. CDR1 and CDR2 (germline): SQVTM, ANQGSEA. The CDR3 coding sequence is TGCAGCGTCCTAGACCCGGATTACGAGCAGTACTTC. The encoded protein is CSVLDPDYEQYF.